This T cell receptor beta chain was obtained from a study of cytomegalovirus exposure and HLA in healthy donors. Generated by immunoSEQ multiplex PCR, the TCRdb table keeps only in-frame clones and is missing some. The sample gives over 85,000 clones, around 96% of which show up once; 0.89% is in the top ten. The CDR3 length is 14 residues. Germline V gives CDR1 MDHEN, CDR2 SYDVKM. V shed 3 bases and J 4 bases; nucleotides not matched to a gene: 0. The clonotype comes from a woman under 30 in good health and CMV-seronegative. The sequencing input was PBMCs. The V gene is TRBV28, the J gene TRBJ2-5, with 12 bases aligning to TRBD2. The CDR3 spells CASSLGLAGETQYF. The CDR3 DNA reads TGTGCCAGCAGTTTGGGACTAGCGGGAGAGACCCAGTACTTC.